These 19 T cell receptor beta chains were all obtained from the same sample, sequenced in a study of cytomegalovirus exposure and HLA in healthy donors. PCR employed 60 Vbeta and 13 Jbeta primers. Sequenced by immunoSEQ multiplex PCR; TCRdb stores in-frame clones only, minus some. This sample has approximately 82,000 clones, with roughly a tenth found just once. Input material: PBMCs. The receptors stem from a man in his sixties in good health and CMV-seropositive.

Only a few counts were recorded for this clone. CDR3 sequence (DNA): TGCAGCGTTGAAGAGATGGGACAGGGTAGGGACGAGCAGTACTTC. This translates into CSVEEMGQGRDEQYF. J is TRBJ2-7 and V is TRBV29-1; 9 positions match TRBD1. V shed 0 bases, J shed 5 bases, and the junction held 8 bases outside the gene matches. This CDR3 comprises 15 residues. CDR1 is SQVTM, CDR2 ANQGSEA, per germline.

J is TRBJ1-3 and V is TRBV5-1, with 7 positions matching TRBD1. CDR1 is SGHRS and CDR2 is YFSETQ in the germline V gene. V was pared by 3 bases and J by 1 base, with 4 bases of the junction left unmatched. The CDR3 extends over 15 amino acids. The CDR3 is CASSSTGPSGNTIYF. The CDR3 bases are TGCGCCAGCAGCTCGACAGGGCCTTCTGGAAACACCATATATTTT.

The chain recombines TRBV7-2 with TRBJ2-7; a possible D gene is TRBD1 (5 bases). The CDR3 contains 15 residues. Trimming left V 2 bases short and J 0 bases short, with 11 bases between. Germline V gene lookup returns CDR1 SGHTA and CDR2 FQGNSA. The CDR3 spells CASSLPGYISYEQYF. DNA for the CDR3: TGTGCCAGCAGCTTACCAGGGTATATCTCCTACGAGCAGTACTTC.

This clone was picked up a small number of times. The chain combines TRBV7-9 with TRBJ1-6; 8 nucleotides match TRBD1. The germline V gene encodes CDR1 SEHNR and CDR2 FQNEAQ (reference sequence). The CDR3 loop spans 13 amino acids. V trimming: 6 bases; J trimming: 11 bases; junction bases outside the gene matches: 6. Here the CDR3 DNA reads TGTGCCAGCAGTACGGACAGGGACCCACCCCTCCACTTT. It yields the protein CASSTDRDPPLHF.

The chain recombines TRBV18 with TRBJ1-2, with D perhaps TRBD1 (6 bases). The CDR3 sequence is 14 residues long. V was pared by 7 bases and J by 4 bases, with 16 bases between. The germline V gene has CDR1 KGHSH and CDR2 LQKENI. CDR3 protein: CASCQGQDSYGYTF. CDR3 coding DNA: TGTGCCAGCTGCCAAGGCCAGGACAGCTATGGCTACACCTTC. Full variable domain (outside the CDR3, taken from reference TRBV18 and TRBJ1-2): NAGVMQNPRHLVRRRGQEARLRCSPMKGHSHVYWYRQLPEEGLKFMVYLQKENIIDESGMPKERFSAEFPKEGPSILRIQQVVRGDSAAYFCASCQGQDSYGYTFGSGTRLTVV.

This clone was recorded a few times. The CDR3 here is CASSLPLGGYNEQFF. In nucleotides, the CDR3 is TGTGCCAGCAGCCTGCCCCTTGGAGGTTACAATGAGCAGTTCTTC. The chain has TRBV28 and TRBJ2-1, with D possibly being TRBD2 (5 bases). The V end lost 6 bases, the J end lost 4 bases, and 16 bases lay between the germline ends. Germline assignment: CDR1 MDHEN and CDR2 SYDVKM. The CDR3 has 15 residues.

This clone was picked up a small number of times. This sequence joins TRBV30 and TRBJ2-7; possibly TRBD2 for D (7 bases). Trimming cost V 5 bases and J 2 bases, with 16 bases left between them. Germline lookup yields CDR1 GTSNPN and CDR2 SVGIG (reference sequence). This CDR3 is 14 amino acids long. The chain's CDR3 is CAWSEGGTAYEQYV. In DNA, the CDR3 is TGTGCCTGGTCCGAGGGGGGGACTGCCTACGAGCAGTACGTC.

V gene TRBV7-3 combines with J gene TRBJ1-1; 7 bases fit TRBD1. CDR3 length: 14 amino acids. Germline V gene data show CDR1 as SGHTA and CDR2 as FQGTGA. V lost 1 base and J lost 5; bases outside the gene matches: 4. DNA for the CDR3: TGTGCCAGCAGCTTAAGGGACAGCCGGACTGAAGCTTTCTTT. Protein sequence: CASSLRDSRTEAFF.

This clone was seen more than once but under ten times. The CDR3 spells CASSLGGGAGGELFF. The CDR3 DNA follows: TGTGCCAGCAGCTTAGGCGGGGGGGCCGGCGGGGAGCTGTTTTTT. This sequence joins TRBV13 and TRBJ2-2; 8 bases match TRBD2. V gave up 0 bases and J gave up 7 bases; unmatched junction bases: 4. Germline V CDR1 and CDR2: PRHDT, FYEKMQ (reference sequence). The CDR3 sequence is 15 residues long.

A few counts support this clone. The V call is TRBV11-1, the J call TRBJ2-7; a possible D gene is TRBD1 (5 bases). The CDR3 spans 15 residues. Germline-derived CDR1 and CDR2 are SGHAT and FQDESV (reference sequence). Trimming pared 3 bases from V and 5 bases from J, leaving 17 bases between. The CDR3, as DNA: TGTGCCAGCAGCTTCGAAGGACAAGATTATAACGAGCAGTACTTC. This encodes CASSFEGQDYNEQYF.

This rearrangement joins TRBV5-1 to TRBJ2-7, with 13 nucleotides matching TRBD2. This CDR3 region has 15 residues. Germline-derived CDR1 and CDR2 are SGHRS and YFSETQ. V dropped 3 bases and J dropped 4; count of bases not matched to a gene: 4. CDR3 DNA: TGCGCCAGCAGCTCGGGACTAGCGGGATTGTACGAGCAGTACTTC. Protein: CASSSGLAGLYEQYF. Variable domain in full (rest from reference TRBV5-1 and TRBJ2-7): KAGVTQTPRYLIKTRGQQVTLSCSPISGHRSVSWYQQTPGQGLQFLFEYFSETQRNKGNFPGRFSGRQFSNSRSEMNVSTLELGDSALYLCASSSGLAGLYEQYFGPGTRLTVT.

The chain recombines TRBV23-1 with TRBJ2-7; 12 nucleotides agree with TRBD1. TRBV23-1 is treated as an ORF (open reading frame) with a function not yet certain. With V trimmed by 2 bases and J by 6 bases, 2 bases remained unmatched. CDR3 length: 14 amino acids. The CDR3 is CASSQGDRGREQYF. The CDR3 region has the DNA TGCGCCAGCAGTCAAGGGGACAGGGGGCGCGAGCAGTACTTC.

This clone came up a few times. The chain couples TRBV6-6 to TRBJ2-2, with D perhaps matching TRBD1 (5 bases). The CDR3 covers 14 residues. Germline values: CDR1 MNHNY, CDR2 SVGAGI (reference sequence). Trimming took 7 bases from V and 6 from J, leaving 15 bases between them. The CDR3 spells CASKGQVNAGELFF. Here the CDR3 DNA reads TGTGCCAGCAAGGGGCAGGTAAACGCCGGGGAGCTGTTTTTT.

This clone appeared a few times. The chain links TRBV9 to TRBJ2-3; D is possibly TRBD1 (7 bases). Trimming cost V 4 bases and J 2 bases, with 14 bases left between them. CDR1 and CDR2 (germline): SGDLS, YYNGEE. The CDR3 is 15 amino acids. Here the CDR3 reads CASSFRGEITDTQYF. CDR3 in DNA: TGTGCCAGCAGCTTCAGGGGGGAAATCACAGATACGCAGTATTTT.

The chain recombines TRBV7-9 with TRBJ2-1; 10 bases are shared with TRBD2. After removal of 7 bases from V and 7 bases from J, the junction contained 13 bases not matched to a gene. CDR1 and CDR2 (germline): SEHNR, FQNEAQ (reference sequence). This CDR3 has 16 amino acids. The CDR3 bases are TGTGCCAGCATCACCAACGGACTAGCGGCTGGGAATGAGCAGTTCTTC. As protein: CASITNGLAAGNEQFF.

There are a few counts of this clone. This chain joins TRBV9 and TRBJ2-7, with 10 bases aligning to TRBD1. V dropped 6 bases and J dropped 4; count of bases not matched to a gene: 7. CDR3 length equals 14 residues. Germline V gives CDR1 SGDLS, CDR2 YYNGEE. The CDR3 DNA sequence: TGTGCCAGCAACCCGACAGGGGGCGTATACGAGCAGTACTTC. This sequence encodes CASNPTGGVYEQYF.

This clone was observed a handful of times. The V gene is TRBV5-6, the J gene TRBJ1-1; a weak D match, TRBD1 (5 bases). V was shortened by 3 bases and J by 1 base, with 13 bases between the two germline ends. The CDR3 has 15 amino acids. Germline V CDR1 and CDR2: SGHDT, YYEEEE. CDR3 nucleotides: TGTGCCAGCAGCTCTCTACGCCAGGGGAACACTGAAGCTTTCTTT. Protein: CASSSLRQGNTEAFF.

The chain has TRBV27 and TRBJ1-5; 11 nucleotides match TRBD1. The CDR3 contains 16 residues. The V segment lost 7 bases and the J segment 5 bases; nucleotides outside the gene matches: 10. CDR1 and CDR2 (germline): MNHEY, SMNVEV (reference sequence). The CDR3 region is CASTRSGTGGYQPQHF. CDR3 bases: TGTGCCAGCACGAGGTCCGGGACAGGGGGTTATCAGCCCCAGCATTTT.

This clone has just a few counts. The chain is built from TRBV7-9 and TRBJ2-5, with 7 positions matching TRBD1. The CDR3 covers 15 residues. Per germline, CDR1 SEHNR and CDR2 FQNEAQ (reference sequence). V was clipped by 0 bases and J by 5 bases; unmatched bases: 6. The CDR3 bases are TGTGCCAGCAGCTTAGCCGACAGGGATTGGGAGACCCAGTACTTC. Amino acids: CASSLADRDWETQYF.